These 2 T cell receptor beta chains share one sample of origin, sequenced in a study of blood T cell repertoires in COVID-19. Assay: immunoSEQ multiplex PCR; the TCRdb copy retains only in-frame clones and omits some. The table shows approximately 94,000 clones, with over 80% occurring only once. The material sequenced was peripheral blood. Receptors originate from a woman in her forties or fifties in a cohort sampled during active COVID-19.

V is TRBV10-3 and J is TRBJ2-2; 8 bases fit TRBD1. The V segment lost 6 bases and the J segment 1 base; nucleotides outside the gene matches: 4. Germline V gene data show CDR1 as ENHRY and CDR2 as SYGVKD. This CDR3 has 15 residues. In nucleotides, the CDR3 is TGTGCCATCAGACCCACAGGGGGGAACACCGGGGAGCTGTTTTTT. Its translation is CAIRPTGGNTGELFF.

The genes are TRBV27 and TRBJ2-2, with 8 bases aligning to TRBD1. The J segment lost 1 base and the V segment lost 8 bases, leaving 9 bases of the junction unmatched. CDR1 MNHEY and CDR2 SMNVEV come from the germline V gene (reference sequence). The CDR3 covers 16 residues. In nucleotides, the CDR3 is TGTGCCAGCGGACCGGACAGGGTTCGGAACACCGGGGAGCTGTTTTTT. Translation: CASGPDRVRNTGELFF.